This is a list of T cell receptor beta chains from one sample in a study of T cells in localized non-small cell lung cancer. Assay: immunoSEQ multiplex PCR; the TCRdb copy retains only in-frame clones and omits some. The sample yields around 14,000 clones, approximately 84% seen once. The sample consisted of peripheral blood, taken before any cancer treatment. The receptors originated from a female donor of 60 years or more with stage I squamous cell lung carcinoma. The CDR3 runs from the conserved cysteine through the conserved F or W. The D gene is left open where the match is weak. For some rows the clone size is stated as once, few or many, or as a class when expanded; others skip it.

TRBV7-2	-	TRBJ2-2	once	TGTGCCAGCAGCTTAGGCCAGGGTTCCACCGGGGAGCTGTTTTTT	CASSLGQGSTGELFF
TRBV5-5	-	TRBJ2-7	few	TGTGCCAGCAGCCGAGCCGACACGACCTACGAGCAGTACTTC	CASSRADTTYEQYF
TRBV7-2	-	TRBJ2-7	-	TGTGCCAGCAGCTTGGAGGCCGGGCGTAGGGAGTACTTC	CASSLEAGRREYF
TRBV19	-	TRBJ2-7	few	TGTGCCAGTAGTATTCAGGTCAGCCCTGAGCAGTACTTC	CASSIQVSPEQYF
TRBV29-1	-	TRBJ1-1	-	TGCAGCGTTGAAGTGAGTAGGACAGCTTCTAACACTGAAGCTTTCTTT	CSVEVSRTASNTEAFF
TRBV5-8	TRBD1	TRBJ2-6	-	TGTGCCAGCAGCCGTCGGACAGGTTGGGCCAACGTCCTGACTTTC	CASSRRTGWANVLTF
TRBV11-1	-	TRBJ2-7	few	TGTGCCAGCAGCTTAGAAAGGGCCGGTGGCGAGCAGTACTTC	CASSLERAGGEQYF
TRBV5-4	TRBD2	TRBJ2-3	-	TGTGCCAGCAGCTCCAGACTAGCGGGGAGGACAGATACGCAGTATTTT	CASSSRLAGRTDTQYF
TRBV30	-	TRBJ2-1	-	TGTGCCTGGAGTCGGGGGAGCTCCTACAATGAGCAGTTCTTC	CAWSRGSSYNEQFF
TRBV10-1	-	TRBJ2-1	-	TGCGCCAGCAGTGAAGGGGAATACAATGAGCAGTTCTTC	CASSEGEYNEQFF
TRBV6-5	-	TRBJ2-3	-	TGTGCCAGCAGTTCCCTCGGATGGGGGTCGCAGTATTTT	CASSSLGWGSQYF
TRBV6-6	TRBD1	TRBJ1-6	-	TGTGCCGCAAACAGGGGGGGATCACCCCTCCACTTT	CAANRGGSPLHF
TRBV5-6	TRBD1	TRBJ2-2	-	TGTGCCAGCAGCTTGGACGCCAGGGGGCCCGCCGGGGAGCTGTTTTTT	CASSLDARGPAGELFF
TRBV5-1	TRBD1	TRBJ2-5	-	TGCGCCAGCAGCGTTACAGGGGGCGACCAAGAGACCCAGTACTTC	CASSVTGGDQETQYF
TRBV25-1	-	TRBJ1-3	-	TGTGCCAGCAGTGAATATGGCCCCGTTGGGGGATCTGGAAACACCATATATTTT	CASSEYGPVGGSGNTIYF